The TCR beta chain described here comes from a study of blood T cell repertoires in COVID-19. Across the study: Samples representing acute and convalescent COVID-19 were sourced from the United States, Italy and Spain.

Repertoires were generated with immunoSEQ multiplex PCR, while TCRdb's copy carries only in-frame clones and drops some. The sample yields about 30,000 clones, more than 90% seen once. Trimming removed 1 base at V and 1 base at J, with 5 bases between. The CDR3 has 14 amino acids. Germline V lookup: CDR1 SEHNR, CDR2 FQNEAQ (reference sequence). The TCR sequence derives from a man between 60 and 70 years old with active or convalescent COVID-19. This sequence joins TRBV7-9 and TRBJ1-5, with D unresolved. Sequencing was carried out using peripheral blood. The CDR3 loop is CASSLDSSNQPQHF. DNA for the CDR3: TGTGCCAGCAGCTTAGACAGCAGCAATCAGCCCCAGCATTTT.